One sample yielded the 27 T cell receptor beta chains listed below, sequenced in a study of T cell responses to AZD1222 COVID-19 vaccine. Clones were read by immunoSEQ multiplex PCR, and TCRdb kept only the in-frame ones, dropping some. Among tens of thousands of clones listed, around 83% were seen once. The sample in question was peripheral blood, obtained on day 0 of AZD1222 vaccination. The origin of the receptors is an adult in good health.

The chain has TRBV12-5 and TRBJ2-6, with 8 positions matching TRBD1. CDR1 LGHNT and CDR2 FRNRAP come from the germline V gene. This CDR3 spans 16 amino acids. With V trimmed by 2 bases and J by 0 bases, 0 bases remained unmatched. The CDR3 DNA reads TGTGCTAGTGGTTTGACAGGGGGCTCTGGGGCCAACGTCCTGACTTTC. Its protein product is CASGLTGGSGANVLTF.

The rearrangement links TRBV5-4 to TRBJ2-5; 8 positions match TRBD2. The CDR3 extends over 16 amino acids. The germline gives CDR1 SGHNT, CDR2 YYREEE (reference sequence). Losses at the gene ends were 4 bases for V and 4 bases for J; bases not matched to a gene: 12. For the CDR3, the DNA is TGTGCCAGCAGCCCGTCGGCTCGCGGGGGGAGAGAGACCCAGTACTTC. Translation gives CASSPSARGGRETQYF. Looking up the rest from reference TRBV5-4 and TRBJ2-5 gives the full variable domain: ETGVTQSPTHLIKTRGQQVTLRCSSQSGHNTVSWYQQALGQGPQFIFQYYREEENGRGNFPPRFSGLQFPNYSSELNVNALELDDSALYLCASSPSARGGRETQYFGPGTRLLVL.

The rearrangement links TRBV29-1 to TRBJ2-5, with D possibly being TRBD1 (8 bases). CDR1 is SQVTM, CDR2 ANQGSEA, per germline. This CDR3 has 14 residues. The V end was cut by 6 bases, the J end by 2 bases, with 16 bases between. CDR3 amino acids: CSVGQGGGQETQYF. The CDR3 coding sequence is TGCAGCGTCGGACAGGGAGGGGGACAAGAGACCCAGTACTTC.

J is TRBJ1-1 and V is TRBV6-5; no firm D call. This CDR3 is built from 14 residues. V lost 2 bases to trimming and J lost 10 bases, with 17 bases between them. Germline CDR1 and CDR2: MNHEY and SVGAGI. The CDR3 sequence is CASSYADGVRAAFF. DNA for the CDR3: TGTGCCAGCAGTTACGCAGATGGGGTACGTGCAGCTTTCTTT.

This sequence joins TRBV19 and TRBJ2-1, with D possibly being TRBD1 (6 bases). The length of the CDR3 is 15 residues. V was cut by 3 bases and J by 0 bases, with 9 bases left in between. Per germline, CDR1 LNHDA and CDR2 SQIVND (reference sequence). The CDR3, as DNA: TGTGCCAGTAGTATCGGCAGGGGCTCCTACAATGAGCAGTTCTTC. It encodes CASSIGRGSYNEQFF.

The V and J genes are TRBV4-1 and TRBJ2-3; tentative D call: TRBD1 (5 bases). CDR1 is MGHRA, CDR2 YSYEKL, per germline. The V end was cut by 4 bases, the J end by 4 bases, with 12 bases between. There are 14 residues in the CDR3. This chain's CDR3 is CASSRSRVADTQYF. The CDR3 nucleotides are TGCGCCAGCAGCCGAAGCAGGGTTGCAGATACGCAGTATTTT.

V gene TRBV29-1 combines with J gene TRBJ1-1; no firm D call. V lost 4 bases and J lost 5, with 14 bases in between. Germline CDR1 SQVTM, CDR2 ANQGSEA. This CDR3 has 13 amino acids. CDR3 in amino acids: CSVVVAARTEAFF. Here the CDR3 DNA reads TGCAGCGTTGTGGTGGCGGCTAGGACTGAAGCTTTCTTT.

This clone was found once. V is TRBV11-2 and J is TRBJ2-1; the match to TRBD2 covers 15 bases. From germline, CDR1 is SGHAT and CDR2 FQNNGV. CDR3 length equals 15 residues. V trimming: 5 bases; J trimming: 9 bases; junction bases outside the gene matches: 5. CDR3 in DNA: TGTGCCAGCAGCGCGGGACTAGCGGGGGGAGGTGAGCAGTTCTTC. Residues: CASSAGLAGGGEQFF.

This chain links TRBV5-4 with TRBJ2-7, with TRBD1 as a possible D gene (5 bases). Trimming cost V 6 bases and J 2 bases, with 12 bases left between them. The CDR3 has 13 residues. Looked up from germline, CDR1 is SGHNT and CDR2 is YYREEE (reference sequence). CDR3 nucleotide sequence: TGTGCCAGCACACCAGACAGAGCCTACGAGCAGTACTTC. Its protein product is CASTPDRAYEQYF.

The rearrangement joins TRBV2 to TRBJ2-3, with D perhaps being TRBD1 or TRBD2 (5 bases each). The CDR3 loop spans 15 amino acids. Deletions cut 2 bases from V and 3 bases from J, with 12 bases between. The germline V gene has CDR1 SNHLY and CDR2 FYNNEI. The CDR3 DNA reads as TGTGCCAGCAGTGAACAGGGTGGAGGAACAGATACGCAGTATTTT. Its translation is CASSEQGGGTDTQYF.

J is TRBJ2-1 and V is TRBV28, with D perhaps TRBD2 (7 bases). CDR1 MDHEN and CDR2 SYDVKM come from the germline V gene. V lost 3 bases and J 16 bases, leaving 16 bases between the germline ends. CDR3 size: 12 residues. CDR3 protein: CASSLGGQGDFF. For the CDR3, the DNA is TGTGCCAGCAGTTTGGGGGGGCAAGGGGATTTCTTC.

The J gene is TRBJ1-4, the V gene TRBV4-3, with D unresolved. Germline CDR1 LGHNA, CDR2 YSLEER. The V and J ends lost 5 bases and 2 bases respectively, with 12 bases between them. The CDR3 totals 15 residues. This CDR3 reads CASSAQVSTNEKLFF. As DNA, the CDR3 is TGCGCCAGCAGCGCTCAGGTGTCGACTAATGAAAAACTGTTTTTT.

In DNA form, the CDR3 reads TGTGCCAGCCTGACGATCGGGGAGCTGTTTTTT. Translating gives CASLTIGELFF. This chain links TRBV12-3 or TRBV12-4 with TRBJ2-2; D ambiguous. The CDR3 runs 11 residues. Trimming pared 8 bases from V and 7 bases from J, leaving 8 bases between.

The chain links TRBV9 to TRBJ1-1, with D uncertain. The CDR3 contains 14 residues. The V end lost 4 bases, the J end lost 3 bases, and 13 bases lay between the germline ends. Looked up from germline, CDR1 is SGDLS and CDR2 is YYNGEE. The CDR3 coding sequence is TGTGCCAGCAGCTCAGACGGGAAGCACACTGAAGCTTTCTTT. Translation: CASSSDGKHTEAFF.

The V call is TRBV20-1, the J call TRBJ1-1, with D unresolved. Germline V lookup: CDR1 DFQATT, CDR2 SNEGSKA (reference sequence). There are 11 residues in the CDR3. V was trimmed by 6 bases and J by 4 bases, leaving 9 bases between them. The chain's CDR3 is CSARKSTEAFF. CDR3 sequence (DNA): TGCAGTGCGAGAAAGAGCACTGAAGCTTTCTTT.

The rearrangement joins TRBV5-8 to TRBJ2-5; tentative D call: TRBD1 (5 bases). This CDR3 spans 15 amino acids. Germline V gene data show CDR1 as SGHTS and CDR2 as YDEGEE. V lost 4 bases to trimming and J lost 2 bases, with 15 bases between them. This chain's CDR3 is CASSPGRSVQETQYF. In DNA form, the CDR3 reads TGTGCCAGCAGCCCAGGGCGTTCCGTACAAGAGACCCAGTACTTC.

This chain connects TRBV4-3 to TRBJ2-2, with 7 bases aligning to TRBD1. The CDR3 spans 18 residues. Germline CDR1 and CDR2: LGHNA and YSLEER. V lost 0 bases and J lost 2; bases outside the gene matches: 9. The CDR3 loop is CASSQDLRGDSNTGELFF. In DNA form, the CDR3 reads TGCGCCAGCAGCCAAGATCTTAGAGGGGACAGTAACACCGGGGAGCTGTTTTTT.

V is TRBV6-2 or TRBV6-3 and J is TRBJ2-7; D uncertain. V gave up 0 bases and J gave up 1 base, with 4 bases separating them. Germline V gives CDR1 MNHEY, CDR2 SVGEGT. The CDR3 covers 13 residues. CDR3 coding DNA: TGTGCCAGCAGTTACTCGATATCCTACGAGCAGTACTTC. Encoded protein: CASSYSISYEQYF.

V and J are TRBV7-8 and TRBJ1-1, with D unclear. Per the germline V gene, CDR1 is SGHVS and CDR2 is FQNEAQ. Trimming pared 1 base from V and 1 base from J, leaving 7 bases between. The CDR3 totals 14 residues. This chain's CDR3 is CASSLGSTNTEAFF. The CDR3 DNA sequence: TGTGCCAGCAGCTTAGGGTCGACGAACACTGAAGCTTTCTTT.

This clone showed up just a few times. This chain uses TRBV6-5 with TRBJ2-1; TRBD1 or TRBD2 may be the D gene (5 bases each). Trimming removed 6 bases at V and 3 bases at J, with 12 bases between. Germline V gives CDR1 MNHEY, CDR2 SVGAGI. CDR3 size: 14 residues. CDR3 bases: TGTGCCAGCAGACGGGACCCCTTCTACAATGAGCAGTTCTTC. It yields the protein CASRRDPFYNEQFF.

The CDR3 nucleotides are TGTGCCAGCTCACCGGGGACGGACTCTGGGGCCAACGTCCTGACTTTC. It translates to CASSPGTDSGANVLTF. The rearrangement uses TRBV18 and TRBJ2-6, with D perhaps assigned TRBD1 or TRBD2 (5 bases each). The CDR3 extends over 16 amino acids. The V and J ends lost 3 bases and 0 bases respectively, with 9 bases between them. From germline, CDR1 is KGHSH and CDR2 LQKENI.

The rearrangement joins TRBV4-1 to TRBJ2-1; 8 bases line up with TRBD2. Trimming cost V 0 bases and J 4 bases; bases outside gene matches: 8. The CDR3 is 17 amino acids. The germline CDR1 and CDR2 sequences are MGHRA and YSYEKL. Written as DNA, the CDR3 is TGCGCCAGCAGCCAAGACCGAAGGCTAGCGGGTTACAATGAGCAGTTCTTC. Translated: CASSQDRRLAGYNEQFF.

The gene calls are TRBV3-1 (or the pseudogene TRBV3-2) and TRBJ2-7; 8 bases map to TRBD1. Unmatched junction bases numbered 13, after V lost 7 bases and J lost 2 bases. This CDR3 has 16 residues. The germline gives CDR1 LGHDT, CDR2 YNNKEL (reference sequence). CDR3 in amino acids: CASTSSVTGDPYEQYF. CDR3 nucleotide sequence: TGTGCCAGCACCTCTTCGGTGACAGGGGACCCCTACGAGCAGTACTTC.

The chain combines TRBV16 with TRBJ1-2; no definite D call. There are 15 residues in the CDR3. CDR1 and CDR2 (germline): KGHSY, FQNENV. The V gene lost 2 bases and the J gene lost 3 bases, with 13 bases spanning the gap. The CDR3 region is CASSQRNPGDYGYTF. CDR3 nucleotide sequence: TGTGCCAGCAGCCAAAGAAATCCAGGAGACTATGGCTACACCTTC.

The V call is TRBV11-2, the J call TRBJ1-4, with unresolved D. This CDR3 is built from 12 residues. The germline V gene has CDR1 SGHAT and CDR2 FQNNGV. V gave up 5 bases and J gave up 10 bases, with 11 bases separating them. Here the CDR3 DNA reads TGTGCCAGCAGCCCCGTTAGCGGAAAACTGTTTTTT. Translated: CASSPVSGKLFF.

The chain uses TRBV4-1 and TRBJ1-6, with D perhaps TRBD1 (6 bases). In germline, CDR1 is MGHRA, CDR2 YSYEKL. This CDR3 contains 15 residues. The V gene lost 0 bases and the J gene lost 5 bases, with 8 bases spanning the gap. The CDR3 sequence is CASSQEYRDNSPLHF. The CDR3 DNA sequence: TGCGCCAGCAGCCAAGAATACAGGGATAATTCACCCCTCCACTTT.

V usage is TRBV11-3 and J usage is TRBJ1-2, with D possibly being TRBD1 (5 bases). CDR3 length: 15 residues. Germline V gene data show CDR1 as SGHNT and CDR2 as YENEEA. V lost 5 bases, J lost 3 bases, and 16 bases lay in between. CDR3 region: CASSPAGGGDYGYTF. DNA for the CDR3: TGTGCCAGCAGCCCCGCGGGGGGAGGTGACTATGGCTACACCTTC.